Below are 19 T cell receptor beta chains sequenced from a single sample in a study of cytomegalovirus exposure and HLA in healthy donors. PCR used 60 Vbeta primers and 13 Jbeta primers. Here immunoSEQ multiplex PCR was the method, and the copy in TCRdb shows in-frame clones only, minus some. The sample lists about 180,000 clones, about 79% occurring once. Sequencing input: PBMCs. The receptors were gathered from a man in his late teens or twenties in good health and CMV-seronegative.

The V and J genes are TRBV20-1 and TRBJ2-5; D perhaps matches TRBD2 (5 bases). Germline assignment: CDR1 DFQATT and CDR2 SNEGSKA (reference sequence). V lost 3 bases and J lost 5, with 7 bases in between. The CDR3 spans 11 residues. DNA of the CDR3: TGCAGTGCTAGGCGGGTTGAGACCCAGTACTTC. It translates to CSARRVETQYF.

The chain couples TRBV27 to TRBJ1-4; 10 bases agree with TRBD1. The V gene's germline CDR1 is MNHEY and CDR2 SMNVEV (reference sequence). There are 13 residues in the CDR3. J gave up 8 bases and V 6 bases, and 3 bases lay outside the gene matches. As DNA, the CDR3 is TGTGCCAGCAGGACAGGGGGCCTCGAAAAACTGTTTTTT. Translating it yields CASRTGGLEKLFF.

The chain has TRBV6-1 and TRBJ1-5; D is undetermined. This CDR3 region has 15 residues. CDR1 is MNHNS, CDR2 SASEGT, per germline. Trimming pared 4 bases from V and 0 bases from J, leaving 10 bases between. The CDR3 loop is CASSGTFNSNQPQHF. The CDR3, as DNA: TGTGCCAGCAGTGGGACTTTTAATAGCAATCAGCCCCAGCATTTT.

The gene calls are TRBV28 and TRBJ1-2; 11 positions match TRBD1. This CDR3 contains 18 residues. Germline lookup yields CDR1 MDHEN and CDR2 SYDVKM. With 2 bases clipped from V and 8 bases from J, the junction kept 16 bases outside the gene matches. In DNA form, the CDR3 reads TGTGCCAGCAGTTTACCTCGGACAGGGGGCATTAATTCTGAAGGCTACACCTTC. Protein product: CASSLPRTGGINSEGYTF.

The chain employs TRBV5-4 and TRBJ2-2; no definite D call. The germline CDR1 and CDR2 sequences are SGHNT and YYREEE (reference sequence). This CDR3 comprises 15 residues. V lost 4 bases and J lost 0, with 10 bases in between. The CDR3 loop is CASSPSPSNTGELFF. For the CDR3, the DNA is TGTGCCAGCAGCCCCTCCCCGTCGAACACCGGGGAGCTGTTTTTT.

This sequence joins TRBV6-6 and TRBJ1-2, with 8 bases lining up with TRBD1. CDR3 size: 16 residues. Germline values: CDR1 MNHNY, CDR2 SVGAGI (reference sequence). V lost 2 bases, J lost 4 bases, and 9 bases stayed unmatched. This chain's CDR3 is CASSYPAGGAGYGYTF. CDR3 DNA sequence: TGTGCCAGCAGTTACCCTGCAGGGGGCGCGGGCTATGGCTACACCTTC.

The chain joins TRBV4-1 to TRBJ2-5; 9 bases match TRBD2. Per germline, CDR1 MGHRA and CDR2 YSYEKL. This CDR3 contains 17 residues. V was pared by 5 bases and J by 4 bases, with 14 bases of the junction left unmatched. The CDR3 is CASSEVARGGPGETQYF. CDR3 DNA: TGCGCCAGCAGCGAGGTTGCGCGGGGGGGCCCGGGAGAGACCCAGTACTTC.

This clone came up a few times. CDR3 sequence reads: CASSPRGMRAGVFEEQFF. The CDR3, as DNA: TGCGCCAGCAGCCCCAGAGGAATGCGAGCGGGCGTGTTTGAGGAGCAGTTCTTC. The chain joins TRBV5-1 to TRBJ2-1; the D gene is possibly TRBD2 (6 bases). Germline assignment: CDR1 SGHRS and CDR2 YFSETQ. The CDR3 loop spans 18 amino acids. Trimming shortened V by 4 bases and J by 10 bases, and 30 bases separated the two germline ends.

The V and J genes are TRBV10-3 and TRBJ1-6, with D maybe TRBD1 (6 bases). This CDR3 is built from 15 residues. V was cut by 0 bases and J by 13 bases, with 16 bases left in between. Germline V gives CDR1 ENHRY, CDR2 SYGVKD. The CDR3 reads CAISESGGPRGPLHF. In DNA, the CDR3 is TGTGCCATCAGTGAGTCGGGGGGGCCCAGAGGGCCCCTCCACTTT.

This chain uses TRBV6-6 with TRBJ2-1, with TRBD1 matching over 8 bases. The V gene end was trimmed by 6 bases and the J gene end by 2 bases; junction bases not matched to a gene: 6. The CDR3 contains 15 residues. CDR1 is MNHNY, CDR2 SVGAGI, per germline (reference sequence). CDR3 sequence reads: CASSRQGSTYNEQFF. The CDR3 coding sequence is TGTGCCAGCAGCAGACAGGGGTCCACCTACAATGAGCAGTTCTTC.

This clone was observed a handful of times. The genes are TRBV5-6 and TRBJ1-6, with D perhaps matching TRBD1 (6 bases). Germline CDR1 SGHDT, CDR2 YYEEEE. This CDR3 is built from 17 residues. With 0 bases removed from V and 5 bases from J, the gap between germline ends came to 15 bases. The CDR3 spells CASSLVRGNRNNSPLHF. CDR3 bases: TGTGCCAGCAGCTTGGTCAGGGGCAATCGTAATAATTCACCCCTCCACTTT.

This clone was counted only a few times. The chain uses TRBV5-3 and TRBJ1-3, with D perhaps matching TRBD1 (6 bases). TRBV5-3 belongs to the ORF category, with a function that is uncertain. The V and J ends lost 4 bases and 3 bases respectively, with 17 bases between them. The CDR3 runs to 16 residues. CDR3 DNA: TGTGCCAGAAGCCCTGGACAGAGGTTAATTGGAAACACCATATATTTT. Protein product: CARSPGQRLIGNTIYF.

V and J are TRBV2 and TRBJ1-1; TRBD1 matches at 7 bases. The CDR3 sequence is 14 residues long. V lost 9 bases, J lost 0 bases, and 7 bases stayed unmatched. Germline V lookup: CDR1 SNHLY, CDR2 FYNNEI. CDR3 loop: CARDVQGLNTEAFF. CDR3 nucleotide sequence: TGTGCCAGGGACGTACAGGGGCTGAACACTGAAGCTTTCTTT.

The sample holds one count of this clone. The chain combines TRBV25-1 with TRBJ2-5; 8 bases match TRBD1. With the DNA end fitting TRBJ2-7 better, the J assignment may be wrong. Germline V gene sequence: CDR1 MGHDK, CDR2 SYGVNS. The CDR3 length is 15 residues. The CDR3 coding sequence is TGTGCCAGCAGTGAACCCCTCGGGACAGGCCGCGAGCAGTACTTC. This codes for CASSEPLGTGREQYF.

The chain has TRBV7-3 and TRBJ1-1, with D tentatively TRBD1 (6 bases). Trimming took off 1 base at V and 4 bases at J, with 10 bases between the two ends. The germline V gene has CDR1 SGHTA and CDR2 FQGTGA. This CDR3 comprises 14 residues. The CDR3 bases are TGTGCCAGCAGCTTAAAGGGGGGGGCCACTGAAGCTTTCTTT. This sequence encodes CASSLKGGATEAFF.

The chain uses TRBV19 and TRBJ2-2, with TRBD2 identical over 8 bases. In germline, CDR1 is LNHDA, CDR2 SQIVND (reference sequence). The trim removed 10 bases at V and 4 bases at J, leaving 11 bases unmatched. CDR3 length equals 15 residues. CDR3 coding DNA: TGTGCCATCGACTCGGGGGGGGGTCGCACCGGGGAGCTGTTTTTT. This encodes CAIDSGGGRTGELFF.

The chain employs TRBV28 and TRBJ1-2, with D unclear. In germline, CDR1 is MDHEN, CDR2 SYDVKM. The ends were cut back, 5 bases at V and 5 bases at J, with 15 bases in the middle. This CDR3 region has 14 residues. The CDR3 DNA is TGTGCCAGCAGTCCCCCGGGAGCGCGTTATGGCTACACCTTC. Translation gives CASSPPGARYGYTF.

The V gene is TRBV5-1, the J gene TRBJ2-3, with 8 bases identical to TRBD2. The germline CDR1 and CDR2 sequences are SGHRS and YFSETQ. This CDR3 comprises 16 residues. With 0 bases clipped from V and 0 bases from J, the junction kept 3 bases outside the gene matches. CDR3 nucleotides: TGCGCCAGCAGCTTGGGAGGACTAGCTAGCACAGATACGCAGTATTTT. Translating it yields CASSLGGLASTDTQYF.

The chain couples TRBV6-1 to TRBJ1-2; the D is unclear. V dropped 3 bases and J dropped 2 bases, with 13 bases sitting between them. CDR1 is MNHNS, CDR2 SASEGT, per germline. The length of the CDR3 is 15 residues. CDR3 in DNA: TGTGCCAGCAGTGAGGCCCCGGGAGCCAACTATGGCTACACCTTC. This codes for CASSEAPGANYGYTF.